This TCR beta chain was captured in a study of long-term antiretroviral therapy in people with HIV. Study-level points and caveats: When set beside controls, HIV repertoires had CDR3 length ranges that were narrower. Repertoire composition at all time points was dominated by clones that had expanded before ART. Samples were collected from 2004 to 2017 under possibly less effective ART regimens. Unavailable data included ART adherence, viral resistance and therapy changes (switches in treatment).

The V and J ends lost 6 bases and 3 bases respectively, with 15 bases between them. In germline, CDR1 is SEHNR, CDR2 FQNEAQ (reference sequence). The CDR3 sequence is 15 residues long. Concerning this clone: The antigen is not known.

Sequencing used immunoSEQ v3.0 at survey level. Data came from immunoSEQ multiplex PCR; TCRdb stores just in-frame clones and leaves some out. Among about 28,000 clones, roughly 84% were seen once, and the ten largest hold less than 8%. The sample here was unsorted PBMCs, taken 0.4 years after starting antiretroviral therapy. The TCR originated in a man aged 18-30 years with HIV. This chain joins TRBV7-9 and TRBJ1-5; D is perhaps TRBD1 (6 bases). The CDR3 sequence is CASSQVGANNQPQHF. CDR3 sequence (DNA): TGTGCCAGCAGTCAAGTGGGGGCTAACAATCAGCCCCAGCATTTT.